This is a list of T cell receptor beta chains from one sample in a study of OX40 agonist ivuxolimab in advanced cancers. The method was immunoSEQ multiplex PCR; TCRdb's version includes in-frame clones alone and lacks a portion of them. The sample shows tens of thousands of clones, around 76% of them seen only once. The specimen comprised CD4+ or CD8+ T cells sorted from blood, sampled in a trial of the OX40 agonist ivuxolimab. The receptors were gathered from an adult with an advanced solid tumor such as melanoma, head and neck, liver or kidney cancer. CDR3s include the opening cysteine and the closing phenylalanine or tryptophan. A D gene is named only where the DNA matches it firmly. Not all rows give a size; the values are once, few, many and, for expanded clones, a class.

TRBV30,TRBJ1-2,14,.,TRBD1,TGTGCCTGGCTGAGCGAACAGGGGACCTATGGCTACACCTTC,CAWLSEQGTYGYTF
TRBV4-2,TRBJ2-7,19,.,TRBD2,TGTGCCAGCAGCCAATACCCCGGGACTAGCGGGGGGGCCTCAGGGGAGCAGTACTTC,CASSQYPGTSGGASGEQYF
TRBV4-1,TRBJ2-3,18,once,TRBD1,TGCGCCAGCAGCCAACCGGACAGGGGGCTACGCAATGCAAATACGCAGTATTTT,CASSQPDRGLRNANTQYF
TRBV5-4,TRBJ2-7,14,.,.,TGTGCCAGCAGCTCGTGGGGTGGGGTGGGCGAGCAGTACTTC,CASSSWGGVGEQYF
TRBV27,TRBJ2-7,15,.,.,TGTGCCAGCAGTTTATCAGCCATAGGGCCGTACGAGCAGTACTTC,CASSLSAIGPYEQYF
TRBV9,TRBJ2-1,16,.,TRBD1,TGTGCCAGCAGCTATCGACAGGGGGCATCCTACAATGAGCAGTTCTTC,CASSYRQGASYNEQFF
TRBV9,TRBJ2-7,16,.,TRBD1,TGTGCCAGCAGCGTAGGGCCCGGACAGGGGGTCTACGAGCAGTACTTC,CASSVGPGQGVYEQYF
TRBV6-5,TRBJ1-2,14,.,.,TGTGCCAGCAGTTACGGGGACCGGGCCTATGGCTACACCTTC,CASSYGDRAYGYTF
TRBV11-2,TRBJ2-7,12,.,TRBD1,TGTGCCAGCAGCCAGGGGGATCACGAGCAGTACTTC,CASSQGDHEQYF
TRBV6-5,TRBJ1-4,15,.,TRBD1,TGTGCCAGCAGTTGGACAGGCCCAACTAATGAAAAACTGTTTTTT,CASSWTGPTNEKLFF
TRBV7-9,TRBJ1-1,15,.,.,TGTGCCAGCAGCTTAGCGCCGGGAGGGTATACTGAAGCTTTCTTT,CASSLAPGGYTEAFF
TRBV5-1,TRBJ2-2,15,.,TRBD1,TGCGCCAGCAGCCCGTGGGACAGCAACACCGGGGAGCTGTTTTTT,CASSPWDSNTGELFF
TRBV9,TRBJ2-5,14,once,.,TGTGCCAGTAACGTTGGAGGGCTTCGAGAGACCCAGTACTTC,CASNVGGLRETQYF
TRBV19,TRBJ2-7,13,.,.,TGTGCCAGTAGTTCGGGGTTACTAGACGAGCAGTACTTC,CASSSGLLDEQYF
TRBV6-6,TRBJ1-1,14,.,.,TGTGCCAGCAGTTACTCAGCGGGCAACACTGAAGCTTTCTTT,CASSYSAGNTEAFF
TRBV19,TRBJ2-1,12,.,.,TGTGCCAGTAGTTCGGGCCGCCGCGAGCAGTTCTTC,CASSSGRREQFF
TRBV11-2,TRBJ2-5,14,.,.,TGTGCCAGCAGCTCCCCAGGGTACCAAGAGACCCAGTACTTC,CASSSPGYQETQYF
TRBV2,TRBJ2-5,15,.,.,TGTGCCAGCAGTGAAGAGGTAGACCAACAAGAGACCCAGTACTTC,CASSEEVDQQETQYF
TRBV19,TRBJ1-5,13,.,.,TGTGCCAGTAACGGGGGTTGGTTGCAGCCCCAGCATTTT,CASNGGWLQPQHF
TRBV21-1,TRBJ2-7,16,.,.,TGTGCCAGCAGCAAAACTAACCGGGACAGGGGCCACGAGCAGTACTTC,CASSKTNRDRGHEQYF
TRBV4-2,TRBJ2-3,15,.,.,TGTGCCAGCAGCCAAGGTAGCGGTGACACAGATACGCAGTATTTT,CASSQGSGDTDTQYF
TRBV6-6,TRBJ2-7,16,.,TRBD1,TGTGCCAGCAGTTACGGTCCGACACAGGGGGCCCACGAGCAGTACTTC,CASSYGPTQGAHEQYF
TRBV9,TRBJ1-6,15,.,.,TGTGCCAGCAGCCCGGTGGGGTCTCTTAATTCACCCCTCCACTTT,CASSPVGSLNSPLHF
TRBV7-8,TRBJ1-2,13,.,.,TGTGCCGTGGCGGACAGTCAGAACTATGGCTACACCTTC,CAVADSQNYGYTF
TRBV7-9,TRBJ2-3,14,medium-sized,.,TGTGCCAGCAGCTTAGCGTTCGGGCTAGCCACGCAGTATTTT,CASSLAFGLATQYF
TRBV6-5,TRBJ1-4,15,.,.,TGTGCCAGCAGTTTCGGGGCTCTGGGCGGGGAAAAACTGTTTTTT,CASSFGALGGEKLFF
TRBV5-6,TRBJ1-1,14,.,.,TGTGCCAGCAGCTTGGGATTTTTAAACACTGAAGCTTTCTTT,CASSLGFLNTEAFF
TRBV6-5,TRBJ1-5,14,.,.,TGTGCCAGCAGTCACCACAGGGAAAGACAGCCCCAGCATTTT,CASSHHRERQPQHF
TRBV9,TRBJ2-2,17,medium-sized,.,TGTGCCAGCAGCGTACAAGGCCGGGGGATGAACACCGGGGAGCTGTTTTTT,CASSVQGRGMNTGELFF
TRBV9,TRBJ1-3,16,few,.,TGTGCCAGCAGCGTAGATCCCTCAGACACTGGAAACACCATATATTTT,CASSVDPSDTGNTIYF
TRBV5-1,TRBJ2-1,16,.,TRBD2,TGCGCCAGCAGCTTGATATCGGGGGGAACCTACAATGAGCAGTTCTTC,CASSLISGGTYNEQFF
TRBV2,TRBJ1-3,13,once,.,TGTGCCAGCGGCGTGGGGGTAGGAAACACCATATATTTT,CASGVGVGNTIYF
TRBV4-3,TRBJ1-2,16,.,.,TGCGCCAGCAGCCAAGATAGGGGGACTATCAACTATGGCTACACCTTC,CASSQDRGTINYGYTF
TRBV28,TRBJ2-7,13,.,.,TGTGCCAGCAGTCCCCCGGGCCTCTACGAGCAGTACTTC,CASSPPGLYEQYF
TRBV27,TRBJ2-2,15,.,.,TGTGCCAGCAGTTTAAGTAGGGTGGGCACCGGGGAGCTGTTTTTT,CASSLSRVGTGELFF
TRBV6-5,TRBJ2-1,15,.,TRBD2,TGTGCCAGCAGACGCAGACTAGCCGATTACAATGAGCAGTTCTTC,CASRRRLADYNEQFF
TRBV5-6,TRBJ1-3,15,.,.,TGTGCCAGCAGCCCTGACGGAGGCTCTGGAAACACCATATATTTT,CASSPDGGSGNTIYF
TRBV14,TRBJ2-7,12,few,.,TGTGCCAGCAGCCCACACAACTACGAGCAGTACTTC,CASSPHNYEQYF
TRBV7-9,TRBJ1-1,17,.,.,TGTGCCAGCAGCTTAAACCGGGCCCCCGGGAGGAACACTGAAGCTTTCTTT,CASSLNRAPGRNTEAFF
TRBV11-2,TRBJ2-7,15,.,.,TGTGCCAGCAGCTTAGTCGAGGGGATGTCCTACGAGCAGTACTTC,CASSLVEGMSYEQYF
TRBV30,TRBJ2-2,16,.,.,TGTGCCTGGAGTAATTGGGAACAAACGAACACCGGGGAGCTGTTTTTT,CAWSNWEQTNTGELFF
TRBV7-3,TRBJ2-6,18,.,.,TGTGCCAGCAGCCGTGGGATACGCTTACAAAGTCGGGCCAACGTCCTGACTTTC,CASSRGIRLQSRANVLTF
TRBV6-5,TRBJ1-2,16,.,.,TGTGCCAGCAGTTACGCGGGGCAGGGTCCTTTAGCTGGCTACACCTTC,CASSYAGQGPLAGYTF
TRBV4-3,TRBJ1-5,16,.,.,TGCGCCAGCAGCCAAGAAATCCAGGGAGGGTATCAGCCCCAGCATTTT,CASSQEIQGGYQPQHF
TRBV4-3,TRBJ2-1,15,few,.,TGCGCCAGCAGCCAAGATCGGACAAGCTACAATGAGCAGTTCTTC,CASSQDRTSYNEQFF
TRBV27,TRBJ2-1,13,.,.,TGTGCCAGCAGGGGTGGGCACTACAATGAGCAGTTCTTC,CASRGGHYNEQFF
TRBV13,TRBJ2-4,14,.,TRBD1,TGTGCCAGCAGCCCGCAGGGACAGGGGAACATTCAGTACTTC,CASSPQGQGNIQYF
TRBV27,TRBJ1-6,17,medium-sized,.,TGTGCCAGCAGTCGATCGGGGACAAGCACCTATAATTCACCCCTCCACTTT,CASSRSGTSTYNSPLHF
TRBV6-5,TRBJ1-2,13,.,.,TGTGCCAGCAGTTACCGGGGCTCAGGAGGCTACACCTTC,CASSYRGSGGYTF
TRBV6-5,TRBJ1-1,14,.,.,TGTGCCAGCAGTTACTCAGCAGGGAACACTGAAGCTTTCTTT,CASSYSAGNTEAFF
TRBV7-2,TRBJ2-7,13,.,.,TGTGCCAGCAGTTCCGAATACACCTACGAGCAGTACTTC,CASSSEYTYEQYF
TRBV4-1,TRBJ1-1,17,.,TRBD1,TGCGCCAGCAGCCAAGATTGGGACAGGGAACCTAACACTGAAGCTTTCTTT,CASSQDWDREPNTEAFF
TRBV4-1,TRBJ2-7,14,once,TRBD1,TGCGCCAGCAGCCAGGACAGGGGGCGGGACGAGCAGTACTTC,CASSQDRGRDEQYF